What follows are 29 T cell receptor beta chains derived from one specimen sequenced in a study of spatial heterogeneity in lung cancer. TCRdb used MiXCR to reprocess the 5' RACE reads, holding one entry per CDR3 protein. The data hold around 30,000 distinct CDR3 sequences, with roughly 5.5% observed a single time. The time point denotes: blood at routine non-recurrence follow-up after resection. Unsorted whole RNA from tumor, nontumor lung or frozen PBMC underwent sequencing. The source was PBMCs, collected at follow-up. The receptors originated from a male donor with early-stage non-small cell lung cancer.

This clonotype was seen repeatedly, ten times or more. V gene TRBV20-1 combines with J gene TRBJ1-4, with 10 bases matching TRBD1. CDR3 length: 13 amino acids. Trimming took 6 bases from V and 5 from J; bases not matched to a gene: 3. Germline CDR1 and CDR2: DFQATT and SNEGSKA (reference sequence). CDR3 sequence (DNA): TGCAGTGCCATGGGACAGGGGAATGAAAAACTGTTTTTT. As protein: CSAMGQGNEKLFF.

In this sample, this clonotype turned up many times. For the CDR3, the DNA is TGTGCCAGCAGTGACAGGAGGGGCACTGAAGCTTTCTTT. This codes for CASSDRRGTEAFF. The rearrangement links TRBV6-1 to TRBJ1-1; weak D call: TRBD1 (5 bases). CDR1 and CDR2 from the germline V gene are MNHNS and SASEGT. The CDR3 is 13 amino acids. V was pared by 3 bases and J by 4 bases, with 9 bases between.

This clonotype was recorded at least ten times. This chain links TRBV29-1 with TRBJ1-2; the match to TRBD1 covers 7 bases. With V trimmed by 7 bases and J by 3 bases, 11 bases remained unmatched. Germline CDR1 SQVTM, CDR2 ANQGSEA. CDR3 length: 14 amino acids. CDR3: CSATGDPSDYGYTF. The CDR3 DNA reads as TGCAGCGCTACAGGGGACCCATCGGACTATGGCTACACCTTC.

There are many counts of this clonotype. The chain links TRBV12-3 or TRBV12-4 to TRBJ2-2; no clear D. CDR3 size: 18 residues. Trimming left V 7 bases short and J 1 base short, with 22 bases between. The CDR3: CASTPSPPTQKNTGELFF. The CDR3 nucleotides read TGTGCCAGCACCCCTTCCCCCCCGACACAGAAGAACACCGGGGAGCTGTTTTTT.

The table lists this clonotype with many counts. This rearrangement joins TRBV11-2 to TRBJ2-5, with D unresolved. The length of the CDR3 is 17 residues. V was trimmed by 3 bases and J by 0 bases, leaving 17 bases between them. The V gene's germline CDR1 is SGHAT and CDR2 FQNNGV. This CDR3 reads CASSFGRASRYQETQYF. As DNA, the CDR3 is TGTGCCAGCAGCTTCGGACGAGCTAGTCGGTACCAAGAGACCCAGTACTTC.

This clonotype was seen more than once but under ten times. This chain connects TRBV6-2 or TRBV6-3 to TRBJ2-7; 8 bases line up with TRBD1. Germline V gives CDR1 MNHEY, CDR2 SVGEGT. The CDR3 spans 14 residues. The V and J ends lost 2 bases and 2 bases, in that order; junction bases with no gene match: 2. CDR3 residues: CASSYDRGAYEQYV. CDR3 sequence (DNA): TGTGCCAGCAGTTACGACAGGGGAGCCTACGAGCAGTACGTC.

The chain couples TRBV9 to TRBJ2-3, with TRBD2 matching 8 bases. This CDR3 region has 17 residues. Germline V gene data show CDR1 as SGDLS and CDR2 as YYNGEE. The ends lost 0 bases at V and 6 bases at J; junction bases unmatched: 12. CDR3 bases: TGTGCCAGCAGCGTAGGTATCGCGAGCGGGAGATCGGATACGCAGTATTTT. This translates into CASSVGIASGRSDTQYF.

This clonotype was observed many times. The chain recombines TRBV3-1 with TRBJ1-6; 7 positions agree with TRBD1. Per germline, CDR1 LGHDT and CDR2 YNNKEL (reference sequence). The trim removed 5 bases at V and 6 bases at J, leaving 4 bases unmatched. The CDR3 length is 14 residues. CDR3 in amino acids: CASSDGTANSPLHF. The CDR3 DNA reads as TGTGCCAGCAGCGACGGGACAGCTAATTCACCCCTCCACTTT.

This clonotype was observed many times. This chain uses TRBV3-1 with TRBJ2-5; D remains ambiguous. V was cut by 1 base and J by 2 bases, with 8 bases left in between. The CDR3 sequence is 14 residues long. Germline CDR1 reads LGHDT; CDR2 reads YNNKEL (reference sequence). The CDR3 here is CASSQGAGQETQYF. The CDR3 region has the DNA TGTGCCAGCAGCCAAGGGGCAGGACAAGAGACCCAGTACTTC.

In its sample, this clonotype was seen many times. The rearrangement joins TRBV29-1 to TRBJ1-2; D is possibly TRBD1 (5 bases). Germline-derived CDR1 and CDR2 are SQVTM and ANQGSEA. This CDR3 contains 14 residues. V dropped 2 bases and J dropped 7 bases, with 17 bases sitting between them. CDR3 sequence reads: CSVENSPGRSGYTF. DNA for the CDR3: TGCAGCGTTGAAAATAGTCCAGGGAGGAGTGGCTACACCTTC.

This clonotype has at least ten counts. The chain links TRBV29-1 to TRBJ2-7; a weak D match, TRBD1 (6 bases). CDR3 length: 15 amino acids. Germline CDR1 and CDR2: SQVTM and ANQGSEA. The V end was cut by 4 bases, the J end by 4 bases, with 20 bases between. The CDR3 sequence is CSVVMLGRGLYEQYV. For the CDR3, the DNA is TGCAGCGTTGTTATGCTTGGCAGGGGTTTATACGAGCAGTACGTC.

In its sample, this clonotype was seen many times. The chain recombines TRBV12-3 or TRBV12-4 with TRBJ2-5, with TRBD1 as a possible D gene (6 bases). V lost 1 base to trimming and J lost 2 bases, with 17 bases between them. This CDR3 is built from 17 residues. The CDR3, as DNA: TGTGCCAGCAGTTTAGTTTGGGACACACAACTGCAAGAGACCCAGTACTTC. Translated: CASSLVWDTQLQETQYF.

This clonotype was observed many times. J is TRBJ2-7 and V is TRBV6-5; 10 positions agree with TRBD1. J gave up 6 bases and V 5 bases, and 7 bases lay outside the gene matches. Germline V gene sequence: CDR1 MNHEY, CDR2 SVGAGI. This CDR3 has 14 amino acids. The CDR3 here is CASSPGTGVGEQYF. The CDR3 DNA follows: TGTGCCAGCAGTCCCGGGACAGGGGTGGGCGAGCAGTACTTC.

This clonotype was picked up many times. CDR3 residues: CASSYASGRETQYF. CDR3 DNA sequence: TGTGCCAGCAGTTACGCTAGCGGGAGGGAGACCCAGTACTTC. The V and J genes are TRBV6-2 or TRBV6-3 and TRBJ2-5; the match to TRBD2 covers 11 bases. V was clipped by 2 bases and J by 5 bases; unmatched bases: 1. The CDR3 extends over 14 amino acids. In germline, CDR1 is MNHEY, CDR2 SVGEGT.

This clonotype has ten or more counts. The chain joins TRBV19 to TRBJ2-7; 8 bases match TRBD1. The CDR3 has 14 residues. CDR1 is LNHDA, CDR2 SQIVND, per germline (reference sequence). After removal of 4 bases from V and 2 bases from J, the junction contained 4 bases not matched to a gene. The CDR3: CASSTRTGPYEQYV. The CDR3 coding sequence is TGTGCCAGTAGTACCCGGACAGGGCCCTACGAGCAGTACGTC.

This clonotype was observed many times. This chain connects TRBV7-9 to TRBJ1-4; 7 bases are shared with TRBD1. The junction had 10 bases not matched to a gene; V was cut back by 5 bases and J by 10 bases. Germline CDR1 reads SEHNR; CDR2 reads FQNEAQ (reference sequence). The CDR3 sequence is 14 residues long. The CDR3 is CASSTQDRNGKLFF. CDR3 DNA sequence: TGTGCCAGCAGCACTCAGGACAGGAACGGAAAACTGTTTTTT. Drawing the rest from reference TRBV7-9 and TRBJ1-4, the complete variable domain is DTGVSQNPRHKITKRGQNVTFRCDPISEHNRLYWYRQTLGQGPEFLTYFQNEAQLEKSRLLSDRFSAERPKGSFSTLEIQRTEQGDSAMYLCASSTQDRNGKLFFGSGTQLSVL.

The sample holds a few counts of this clonotype. The rearrangement joins TRBV18 to TRBJ1-1; the D is unclear. The CDR3 consists of 14 residues. Germline CDR1 and CDR2: KGHSH and LQKENI. With 1 base removed from V and 3 bases from J, the gap between germline ends came to 9 bases. The CDR3 protein is CASSPHFGYTEAFF. The CDR3 bases are TGTGCCAGCTCACCACACTTTGGGTACACTGAAGCTTTCTTT.

V and J are TRBV27 and TRBJ2-5, with D maybe TRBD2 (7 bases). V was cut by 0 bases and J by 7 bases, with 9 bases left in between. The CDR3 loop spans 13 amino acids. The germline CDR1 and CDR2 sequences are MNHEY and SMNVEV (reference sequence). The CDR3 DNA follows: TGTGCCAGCAGTTTATCGAGGGGGGGGACCCAGTACTTC. Its translation is CASSLSRGGTQYF.

The chain is built from TRBV3-1 and TRBJ2-3; TRBD2 might be the D (6 bases). V was pared by 3 bases and J by 4 bases, with 14 bases between. Germline CDR1 reads LGHDT; CDR2 reads YNNKEL (reference sequence). The CDR3 runs 15 residues. In DNA, the CDR3 is TGTGCCAGCAGCCACCAAGCGGGTGCGCCAGATACGCAGTATTTT. It specifies CASSHQAGAPDTQYF.

This clonotype was seen a handful of times. The chain combines TRBV6-5 with TRBJ2-1; a possible D gene is TRBD1 (6 bases). Germline assignment: CDR1 MNHEY and CDR2 SVGAGI. V was cut by 0 bases and J by 2 bases, with 8 bases left in between. CDR3 length equals 15 residues. CDR3 loop: CASSYSNRAYNEQFF. As DNA, the CDR3 is TGTGCCAGCAGTTACTCGAACAGGGCCTACAATGAGCAGTTCTTC.

This clonotype has ten or more counts. The chain is built from TRBV9 and TRBJ2-1; perhaps TRBD2 as D (5 bases). V gave up 1 base and J gave up 8 bases, with 16 bases separating them. Germline lookup yields CDR1 SGDLS and CDR2 YYNGEE. The CDR3 contains 15 residues. Written as DNA, the CDR3 is TGTGCCAGCAGCGTAAGAGACTATTTGGGCCATGAGCAGTTCTTC. Translated, it gives CASSVRDYLGHEQFF.

This clonotype was recorded at least ten times. The chain recombines TRBV5-1 with TRBJ2-1; D may match TRBD1 or TRBD2 (6 bases each). V dropped 2 bases and J dropped 7 bases, with 10 bases sitting between them. Germline V gene sequence: CDR1 SGHRS, CDR2 YFSETQ. The CDR3 is made up of 13 amino acids. CDR3 coding DNA: TGCGCCAGCAGCTTCCAGGGGAGGAATGAGCAGTTCTTC. It is translated as CASSFQGRNEQFF.

This clonotype was seen ten or more times. The rearrangement links TRBV19 to TRBJ1-1; TRBD1 matches at 7 bases. The CDR3 totals 13 residues. V was clipped by 7 bases and J by 12 bases; unmatched bases: 14. Germline lookup yields CDR1 LNHDA and CDR2 SQIVND (reference sequence). DNA of the CDR3: TGTGCCAGTACCTCGGACAGGATCGGTGTGACTTTCTTT. This sequence encodes CASTSDRIGVTFF.

This clonotype came up many times. The CDR3 DNA reads TGTGCCAGCAGCTTACAAGGGTCTAACTATGGCTACACCTTC. It translates to CASSLQGSNYGYTF. This chain uses TRBV7-2 with TRBJ1-2; no definite D call. Per the germline V gene, CDR1 is SGHTA and CDR2 is FQGNSA. CDR3 length: 14 amino acids. The germline V and J ends were trimmed by 2 bases and 0 bases, with 7 bases remaining between them.

V and J are TRBV4-3 and TRBJ2-1; 10 bases agree with TRBD2. CDR3 length: 17 residues. Germline CDR1 is LGHNA and CDR2 is YSLEER. The V gene end was trimmed by 1 base and the J gene end by 7 bases; junction bases not matched to a gene: 10. The CDR3 reads CASSQVHRTSGPNEQFF. The DNA of the CDR3 is TGCGCCAGCAGCCAAGTACATAGGACTAGCGGACCAAATGAGCAGTTCTTC.

This clonotype showed up many times. CDR3 sequence: CATSRDGGAGGELFF. The CDR3 DNA sequence: TGTGCCACCAGTCGAGACGGGGGGGCCGGCGGGGAGCTGTTTTTT. V and J are TRBV24-1 and TRBJ2-2; 8 positions match TRBD2. V was clipped by 6 bases and J by 7 bases; unmatched bases: 9. The CDR3 contains 15 residues. Germline V CDR1 and CDR2: KGHDR, SFDVKD.

This clonotype came up many times. The chain couples TRBV4-2 to TRBJ2-1, with unresolved D. Trimming took 1 base from V and 4 from J, leaving 14 bases between them. This CDR3 has 16 amino acids. Germline assignment: CDR1 LGHNA and CDR2 YNFKEQ. Here the CDR3 DNA reads TGTGCCAGCAGCCAAGGTGTAGACGGGCGATACAATGAGCAGTTCTTC. This translates into CASSQGVDGRYNEQFF.

V usage is TRBV14 and J usage is TRBJ2-3; D may be TRBD2 (7 bases). CDR1 is SGHDN and CDR2 is FVKESK in the germline V gene. Trimming took 1 base from V and 5 from J, leaving 22 bases between them. The CDR3 length is 18 residues. This CDR3 is CASSQAFSWGGQEDTQYF. The CDR3, as DNA: TGTGCCAGCAGCCAAGCCTTCTCGTGGGGGGGCCAGGAAGATACGCAGTATTTT.

This clonotype was recorded at least ten times. The chain links TRBV5-1 to TRBJ2-1; 10 bases align to TRBD2. The CDR3 runs to 14 residues. Per germline, CDR1 SGHRS and CDR2 YFSETQ. V lost 2 bases, J lost 6 bases, and 2 bases stayed unmatched. The CDR3 spells CASSLLAGSNEQFF. CDR3 coding DNA: TGCGCCAGCAGCTTACTAGCGGGGTCCAATGAGCAGTTCTTC.